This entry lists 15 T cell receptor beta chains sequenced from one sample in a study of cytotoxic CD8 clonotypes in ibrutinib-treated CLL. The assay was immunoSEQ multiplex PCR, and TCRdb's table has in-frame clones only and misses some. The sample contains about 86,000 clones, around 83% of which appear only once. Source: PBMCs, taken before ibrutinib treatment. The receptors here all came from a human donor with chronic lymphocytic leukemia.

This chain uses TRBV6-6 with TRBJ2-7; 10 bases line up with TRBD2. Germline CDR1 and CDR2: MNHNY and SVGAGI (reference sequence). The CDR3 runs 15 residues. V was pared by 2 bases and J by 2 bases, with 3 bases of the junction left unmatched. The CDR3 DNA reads TGTGCCAGCAGTTACAGGACTAGCGGAACCTACGAGCAGTACTTC. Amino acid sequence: CASSYRTSGTYEQYF.

The CDR3 coding sequence is TGTGCCAGCAGCTTAGGGTCTAGCGGGACCAATGAGCAGTTCTTC. Amino acid sequence: CASSLGSSGTNEQFF. The chain links TRBV11-2 to TRBJ2-1; TRBD2 matches at 9 bases. Per germline, CDR1 SGHAT and CDR2 FQNNGV. The CDR3 covers 15 residues. V lost 1 base to trimming and J lost 6 bases; unmatched junction nucleotides: 4.

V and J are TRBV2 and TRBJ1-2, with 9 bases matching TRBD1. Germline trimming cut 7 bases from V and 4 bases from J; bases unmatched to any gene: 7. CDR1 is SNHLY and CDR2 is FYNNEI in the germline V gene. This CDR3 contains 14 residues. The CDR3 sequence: CASTLQGAGYGYTF. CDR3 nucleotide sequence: TGTGCCAGCACTTTACAGGGGGCCGGCTATGGCTACACCTTC.

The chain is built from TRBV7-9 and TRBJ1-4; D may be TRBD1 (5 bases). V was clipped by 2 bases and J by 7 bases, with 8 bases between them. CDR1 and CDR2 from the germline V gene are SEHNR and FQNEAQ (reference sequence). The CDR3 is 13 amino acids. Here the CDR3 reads CASSLWQGEKLFF. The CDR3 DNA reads TGTGCCAGCAGCTTATGGCAGGGTGAAAAACTGTTTTTT.

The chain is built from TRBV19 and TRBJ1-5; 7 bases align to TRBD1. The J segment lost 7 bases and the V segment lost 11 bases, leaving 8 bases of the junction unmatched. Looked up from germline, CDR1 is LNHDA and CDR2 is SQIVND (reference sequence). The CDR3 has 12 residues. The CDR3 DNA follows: TGTGCCGGAGGAGGGGGCAGACAGCCCCAGCATTTT. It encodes CAGGGGRQPQHF.

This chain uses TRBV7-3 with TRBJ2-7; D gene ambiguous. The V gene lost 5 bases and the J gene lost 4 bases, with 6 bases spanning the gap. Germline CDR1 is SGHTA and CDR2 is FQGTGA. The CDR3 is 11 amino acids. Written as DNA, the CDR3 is TGTGCCAGCAGCCGCGAGTACGAGCAGTACTTC. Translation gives CASSREYEQYF.

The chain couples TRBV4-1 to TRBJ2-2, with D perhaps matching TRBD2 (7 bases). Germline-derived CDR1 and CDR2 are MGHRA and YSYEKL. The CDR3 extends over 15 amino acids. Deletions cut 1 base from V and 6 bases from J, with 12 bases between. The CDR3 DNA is TGCGCCAGCAGCCAAGGGGGCGGGGGCCCCGGGGAGCTGTTTTTT. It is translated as CASSQGGGGPGELFF.

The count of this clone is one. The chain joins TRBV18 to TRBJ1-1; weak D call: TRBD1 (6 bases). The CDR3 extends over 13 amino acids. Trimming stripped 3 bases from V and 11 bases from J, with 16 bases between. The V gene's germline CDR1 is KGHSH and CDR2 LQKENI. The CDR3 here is CASSPRQAGTAFF. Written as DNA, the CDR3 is TGTGCCAGCTCACCTAGACAGGCTGGAACGGCTTTCTTT.

The CDR3 sequence: CASSLYRGRGDTQYF. In DNA, the CDR3 is TGTGCCAGCAGCTTATACAGGGGACGGGGGGATACGCAGTATTTT. J is TRBJ2-3 and V is TRBV7-6, with D possibly TRBD1 on 7 matching bases. The CDR3 length is 15 residues. V lost 2 bases to trimming and J lost 6 bases, with 15 bases between them. Per germline, CDR1 SGHVS and CDR2 FNYEAQ.

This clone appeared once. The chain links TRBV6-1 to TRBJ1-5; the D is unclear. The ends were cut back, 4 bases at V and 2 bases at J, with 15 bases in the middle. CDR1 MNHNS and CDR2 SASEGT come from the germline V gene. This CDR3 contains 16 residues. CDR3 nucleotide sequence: TGTGCCAGCAGTGTTTTCTCCCTTGGAGGCAATCAGCCCCAGCATTTT. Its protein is CASSVFSLGGNQPQHF.

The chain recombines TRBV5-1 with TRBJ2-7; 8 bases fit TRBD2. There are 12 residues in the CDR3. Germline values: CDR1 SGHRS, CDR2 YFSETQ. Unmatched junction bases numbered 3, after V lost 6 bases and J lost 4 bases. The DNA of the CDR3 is TGCGCCAGCAAGCGGGAGCAGTACGAGCAGTACTTC. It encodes CASKREQYEQYF. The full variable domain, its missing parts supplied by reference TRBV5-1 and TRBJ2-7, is KAGVTQTPRYLIKTRGQQVTLSCSPISGHRSVSWYQQTPGQGLQFLFEYFSETQRNKGNFPGRFSGRQFSNSRSEMNVSTLELGDSALYLCASKREQYEQYFGPGTRLTVT.

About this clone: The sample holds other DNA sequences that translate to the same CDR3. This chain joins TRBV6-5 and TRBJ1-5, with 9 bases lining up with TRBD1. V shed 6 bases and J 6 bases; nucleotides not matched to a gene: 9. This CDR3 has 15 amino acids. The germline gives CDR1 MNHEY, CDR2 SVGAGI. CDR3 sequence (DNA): TGTGCCAGCAGCCGGGGACAGGGCCGGGGTCAGCCCCAGCATTTT. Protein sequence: CASSRGQGRGQPQHF.

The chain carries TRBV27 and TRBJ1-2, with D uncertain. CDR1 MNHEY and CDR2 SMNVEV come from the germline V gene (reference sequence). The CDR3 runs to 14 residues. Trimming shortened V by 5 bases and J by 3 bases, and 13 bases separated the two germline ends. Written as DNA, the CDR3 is TGTGCCAGCAGTCGGGGAGGGTCCCACTATGGCTACACCTTC. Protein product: CASSRGGSHYGYTF.

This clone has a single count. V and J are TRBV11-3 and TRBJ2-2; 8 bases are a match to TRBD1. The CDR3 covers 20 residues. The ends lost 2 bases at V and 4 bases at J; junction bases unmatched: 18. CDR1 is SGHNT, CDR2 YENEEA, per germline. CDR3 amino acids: CASSLFPGQGNLVGTGELFF. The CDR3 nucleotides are TGTGCCAGCAGCTTATTCCCTGGACAGGGTAATTTGGTAGGCACCGGGGAGCTGTTTTTT.

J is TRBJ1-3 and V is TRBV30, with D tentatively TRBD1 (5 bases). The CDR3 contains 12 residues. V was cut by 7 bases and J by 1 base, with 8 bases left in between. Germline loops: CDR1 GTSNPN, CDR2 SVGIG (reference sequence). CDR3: CASGLSGNTIYF. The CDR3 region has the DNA TGTGCCTCGGGGCTTTCTGGAAACACCATATATTTT.